This TCR beta chain was recovered during a study of T cell responses to AZD1222 COVID-19 vaccine. The study's findings and limits: Of spike-specific TCRs, nearly half reportedly target regions left unmutated in variants.

Concerning this clone: The antigen is undetermined.

The CDR3 runs to 15 residues. J lost 5 bases, V lost 3 bases, and 7 bases had no gene match. Per germline, CDR1 SGDLS and CDR2 YYNGEE. Some clones are missing from TCRdb's copy, which holds only in-frame ones; the method was immunoSEQ multiplex PCR. The sample consists of fewer than 200,000 clones, roughly nine tenths of them appearing once. This receptor was obtained from an adult in good health. Sample: peripheral blood, taken on day 0 of AZD1222 vaccination. V is TRBV9 and J is TRBJ1-1; 10 nucleotides match TRBD1. The CDR3 DNA is TGTGCCAGCAGCGCCGACAGGGGGCTGGGTACTGAAGCTTTCTTT. Protein product: CASSADRGLGTEAFF. The complete variable domain, with remaining parts taken from reference TRBV9 and TRBJ1-1, reads DSGVTQTPKHLITATGQRVTLRCSPRSGDLSVYWYQQSLDQGLQFLIQYYNGEERAKGNILERFSAQQFPDLHSELNLSSLELGDSALYFCASSADRGLGTEAFFGQGTRLTVV.